This note documents a single T cell receptor (beta chain) sequence. The antigen is not known. These data are taken from a study of T cell responses to AZD1222 COVID-19 vaccine. Study results and caveats: Once two AZD1222 doses were given, Spike-specific TCR breadth and depth went up. White British donors predominated, females outnumbered males, and clonal diversity was possibly underestimated. Dominant at 160-218 and 743-854, vaccine-associated CD4 TCRs also spanned spike. Of spike-specific TCRs, nearly half reportedly target regions left unmutated in variants.

CDR3 length equals 15 residues. Germline V CDR1 and CDR2: LNHDA, SQIVND (reference sequence). Trimming removed 3 bases from V and 0 bases from J, with 12 bases in between. Method: immunoSEQ multiplex PCR; TCRdb's copy keeps in-frame clones and lacks some. The data show some 60,000 clones, with roughly 80% seen just once and about 3.5% held by the top ten. The clonotype was recovered from an adult who received the AZD1222 COVID-19 vaccine. Sequences were derived from peripheral blood, sampled 28 days after the second AZD1222 dose. The chain combines TRBV19 with TRBJ2-7; D possibly corresponds to TRBD2 (5 bases). This CDR3 is CASSIDGETSYEQYF. The CDR3 DNA sequence: TGTGCCAGTAGTATCGACGGGGAAACCTCCTACGAGCAGTACTTC.